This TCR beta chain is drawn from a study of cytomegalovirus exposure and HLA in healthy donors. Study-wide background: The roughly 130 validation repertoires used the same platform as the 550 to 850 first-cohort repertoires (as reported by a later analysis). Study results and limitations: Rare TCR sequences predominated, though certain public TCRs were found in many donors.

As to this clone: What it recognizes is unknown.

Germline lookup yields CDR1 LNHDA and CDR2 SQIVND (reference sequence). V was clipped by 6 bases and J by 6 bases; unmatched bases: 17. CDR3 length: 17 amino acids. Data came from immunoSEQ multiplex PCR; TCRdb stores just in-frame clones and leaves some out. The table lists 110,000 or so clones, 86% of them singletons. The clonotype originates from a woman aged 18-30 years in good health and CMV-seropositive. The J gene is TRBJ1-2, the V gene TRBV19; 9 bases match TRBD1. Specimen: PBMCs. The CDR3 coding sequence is TGTGCCAGTAGCCCCGGGACAGGGAAGGGGAATCCTGATGGCTACACCTTC. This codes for CASSPGTGKGNPDGYTF.